Listed here are 20 T cell receptor beta chains from one sample, sequenced in a study of blood T cell repertoires in COVID-19. Sequenced by immunoSEQ multiplex PCR; TCRdb stores in-frame clones only, minus some. The table includes around 240,000 clones, 91% detected once. The sample comprised PBMCs or T cells enriched from blood (not recorded which). The source of these receptors is a human donor in a cohort exposed to, infected with or recovered from COVID-19 (not recorded which). The donor label of this sample is uncertain.

This clone was recorded only once. The J gene is TRBJ1-2, the V gene TRBV2, with D perhaps TRBD1 (6 bases). The V end was cut by 6 bases, the J end by 8 bases, with 34 bases between. Germline values: CDR1 SNHLY, CDR2 FYNNEI. The CDR3 spans 19 residues. The CDR3 bases are TGTGCCAGCAGCCACCCTATACATATGACAGGTGGGGATTCGGAAGGCTACACCTTC. Its protein product is CASSHPIHMTGGDSEGYTF.

The genes are TRBV19 and TRBJ1-6; weak D call: TRBD1 (5 bases). V lost 3 bases and J lost 10, with 13 bases in between. Germline CDR1 LNHDA, CDR2 SQIVND (reference sequence). The CDR3 covers 14 residues. CDR3 sequence: CASSIGPQGSPLHF. CDR3 sequence (DNA): TGTGCCAGTAGTATCGGGCCTCAGGGATCACCCCTCCACTTT. Supplemented by reference TRBV19 and TRBJ1-6, the full variable domain reads DGGITQSPKYLFRKEGQNVTLSCEQNLNHDAMYWYRQDPGQGLRLIYYSQIVNDFQKGDIAEGYSVSREKKESFPLTVTSAQKNPTAFYLCASSIGPQGSPLHFGNGTRLTVT.

To note about this clone: Other DNA sequences from this sample encode an identical CDR3 as well. V and J are TRBV12-3 or TRBV12-4 and TRBJ1-1, with a weak D call TRBD1 (5 bases). This CDR3 region has 13 residues. V was clipped by 0 bases and J by 4 bases, with 6 bases between them. The CDR3 sequence: CASSLAGGTEAFF. The CDR3 region has the DNA TGTGCCAGCAGTTTAGCGGGGGGCACTGAAGCTTTCTTT.

V and J are TRBV19 and TRBJ2-3, with D possibly being TRBD2 (6 bases). The length of the CDR3 is 14 residues. Germline V gene data show CDR1 as LNHDA and CDR2 as SQIVND (reference sequence). V was cut by 8 bases and J by 2 bases, with 14 bases left in between. CDR3 in amino acids: CASSLRGITDTQYF. Here the CDR3 DNA reads TGTGCCAGTTCTTTACGGGGGATCACAGATACGCAGTATTTT.

The rearrangement uses TRBV5-1 and TRBJ1-5, with 9 bases lining up with TRBD1. The CDR3 totals 13 residues. The V and J ends lost 7 bases and 8 bases, in that order; junction bases with no gene match: 7. From germline, CDR1 is SGHRS and CDR2 YFSETQ. The CDR3 DNA reads TGCGCCAGCGCTAAGGGACAGGGAGAGCCCCAGCATTTT. Its protein product is CASAKGQGEPQHF. The full variable domain, in which reference TRBV5-1 and TRBJ1-5 provide the parts outside the CDR3, is KAGVTQTPRYLIKTRGQQVTLSCSPISGHRSVSWYQQTPGQGLQFLFEYFSETQRNKGNFPGRFSGRQFSNSRSEMNVSTLELGDSALYLCASAKGQGEPQHFGDGTRLSIL.

The sample holds one count of this clone. The V call is TRBV4-1, the J call TRBJ2-5; 7 bases match TRBD2. The germline CDR1 and CDR2 sequences are MGHRA and YSYEKL. This CDR3 contains 16 residues. Trimming removed 1 base from V and 3 bases from J; junction bases left unmatched: 8. The chain's CDR3 is CASSQVLLGGEETQYF. The CDR3 DNA reads as TGCGCCAGCAGCCAAGTCCTCCTGGGGGGGGAAGAGACCCAGTACTTC.

The J gene is TRBJ1-6, the V gene TRBV15, with D possibly TRBD1 on 5 matching bases. The germline V gene encodes CDR1 LNHNV and CDR2 YYDKDF (reference sequence). This CDR3 is built from 15 residues. Trimming removed 4 bases from V and 9 bases from J, with 16 bases in between. In DNA form, the CDR3 reads TGTGCCACCAGCAAGGGAGACAGCGGGATTTCACCCCTCCACTTT. Translated: CATSKGDSGISPLHF. Looking up the rest from reference TRBV15 and TRBJ1-6 gives the full variable domain: DAMVIQNPRYQVTQFGKPVTLSCSQTLNHNVMYWYQQKSSQAPKLLFHYYDKDFNNEADTPDNFQSRRPNTSFCFLDIRSPGLGDTAMYLCATSKGDSGISPLHFGNGTRLTVT.

The V gene is TRBV4-3, the J gene TRBJ1-2, with 7 bases matching TRBD1. The CDR3 length is 14 residues. Germline loops: CDR1 LGHNA, CDR2 YSLEER. After removal of 6 bases from V and 0 bases from J, the junction contained 4 bases not matched to a gene. The CDR3 region is CASSRQGTNYGYTF. The CDR3 DNA reads as TGCGCCAGCAGTAGACAGGGAACTAACTATGGCTACACCTTC.

This sequence joins TRBV5-1 and TRBJ2-6; D not certain. Germline CDR1 is SGHRS and CDR2 is YFSETQ. V was pared by 0 bases and J by 2 bases, with 9 bases between. The CDR3 consists of 16 residues. CDR3 sequence reads: CASSLGDTAGANVLTF. The DNA of the CDR3 is TGCGCCAGCAGCTTGGGAGACACCGCTGGGGCCAACGTCCTGACTTTC.

This rearrangement joins TRBV21-1 to TRBJ2-7; the listed D gene, TRBD2, was not tested against the DNA. TRBV21-1 counts as a pseudogene. This CDR3 is built from 11 residues. The CDR3 protein is CASSRGPEQYF. In DNA, the CDR3 is TGTGCCAGCAGTCGAGGTCCCGAGCAGTACTTC.

This rearrangement joins TRBV7-9 to TRBJ2-7, with D tentatively TRBD2 (5 bases). V dropped 2 bases and J dropped 6 bases, with 11 bases sitting between them. The CDR3 is 13 amino acids. Per germline, CDR1 SEHNR and CDR2 FQNEAQ (reference sequence). CDR3 in DNA: TGTGCCAGCAGCTTACAGGTTCGGGGCGAGCAGTACTTC. This encodes CASSLQVRGEQYF.

V usage is TRBV9 and J usage is TRBJ2-2, with a weak D call TRBD1 (5 bases). The CDR3 sequence is 14 residues long. The ends were cut back, 4 bases at V and 2 bases at J, with 9 bases in the middle. Germline V CDR1 and CDR2: SGDLS, YYNGEE. DNA of the CDR3: TGTGCCAGCAGCCCCAGGGAAAACACCGGGGAGCTGTTTTTT. Its translation: CASSPRENTGELFF.

The chain has TRBV5-6 and TRBJ2-7, with D tentatively TRBD2 (6 bases). The CDR3 consists of 15 residues. V lost 1 base and J 6 bases, leaving 17 bases between the germline ends. Looked up from germline, CDR1 is SGHDT and CDR2 is YYEEEE. CDR3 DNA sequence: TGTGCCAGCAGCTTGTCCGGGACTCCTCTCGCCGAGCAGTACTTC. Protein: CASSLSGTPLAEQYF. Drawing the rest from reference TRBV5-6 and TRBJ2-7, the complete variable domain is DAGVTQSPTHLIKTRGQQVTLRCSPKSGHDTVSWYQQALGQGPQFIFQYYEEEERQRGNFPDRFSGHQFPNYSSELNVNALLLGDSALYLCASSLSGTPLAEQYFGPGTRLTVT.

The genes are TRBV5-5 and TRBJ2-7; D not resolved. This CDR3 contains 13 residues. Germline CDR1 and CDR2: SGHKS and YYEKEE (reference sequence). V lost 4 bases and J lost 0, with 8 bases in between. The CDR3 reads CASSLGSSYEQYF. CDR3 nucleotide sequence: TGTGCCAGCAGCCTAGGTAGCTCCTACGAGCAGTACTTC.

Turning to this clone: Different DNA sequences within this sample yield the same CDR3. The J gene is TRBJ2-7, the V gene TRBV9, with TRBD2 identical over 14 bases. Trimming removed 2 bases from V and 2 bases from J; junction bases left unmatched: 0. The CDR3 contains 15 residues. CDR1 and CDR2 (germline): SGDLS, YYNGEE. Written as DNA, the CDR3 is TGTGCCAGCAGCGTGGGACTAGCGGGGGCCTACGAGCAGTACTTC. It encodes CASSVGLAGAYEQYF.

The chain carries TRBV15 and TRBJ2-3; D possibly corresponds to TRBD2 (6 bases). V was pared by 3 bases and J by 6 bases, with 13 bases between. The CDR3 consists of 14 residues. CDR1 and CDR2 (germline): LNHNV, YYDKDF (reference sequence). CDR3 DNA: TGTGCCACCAGCAGGGGGGGTTGGAAGGATACGCAGTATTTT. It is translated as CATSRGGWKDTQYF.

CDR3 DNA sequence: TGTGCCAGCAGCCCGACAGGTCCGAGGGCTAACTATGGCTACACCTTC. Translated: CASSPTGPRANYGYTF. The rearrangement uses TRBV21-1 and TRBJ1-2; the D segment call TRBD1 is taken from the table without a DNA check. TRBV21-1 is a recognized pseudogene. CDR3 length equals 16 residues.

This clone turned up a few times. The V call is TRBV19, the J call TRBJ1-6; TRBD1 aligns across 10 bases. Unmatched junction bases numbered 10, after V lost 10 bases and J lost 7 bases. CDR3 size: 15 residues. In germline, CDR1 is LNHDA, CDR2 SQIVND (reference sequence). The CDR3 DNA sequence: TGTGCCACCACCCCCGGGACAGGGGTCAATTCACCCCTCCACTTT. Encoded protein: CATTPGTGVNSPLHF.

This chain connects TRBV4-2 to TRBJ2-1; tentative D call: TRBD1 (5 bases). V was trimmed by 0 bases and J by 7 bases, leaving 13 bases between them. The CDR3 is 15 amino acids. Germline V gene lookup returns CDR1 LGHNA and CDR2 YNFKEQ. The CDR3 bases are TGTGCCAGCAGCCAAGACCAGGGCCGATTGAATGAGCAGTTCTTC. Protein sequence: CASSQDQGRLNEQFF.

The chain couples TRBV10-3 to TRBJ1-3, with 10 bases identical to TRBD1. J gave up 1 base and V 6 bases, and 6 bases lay outside the gene matches. CDR1 and CDR2 from the germline V gene are ENHRY and SYGVKD. The CDR3 runs 16 residues. This CDR3 reads CAIRGQGNRSGNTIYF. The CDR3 bases are TGTGCCATCAGGGGACAGGGGAATCGGTCTGGAAACACCATATATTTT.